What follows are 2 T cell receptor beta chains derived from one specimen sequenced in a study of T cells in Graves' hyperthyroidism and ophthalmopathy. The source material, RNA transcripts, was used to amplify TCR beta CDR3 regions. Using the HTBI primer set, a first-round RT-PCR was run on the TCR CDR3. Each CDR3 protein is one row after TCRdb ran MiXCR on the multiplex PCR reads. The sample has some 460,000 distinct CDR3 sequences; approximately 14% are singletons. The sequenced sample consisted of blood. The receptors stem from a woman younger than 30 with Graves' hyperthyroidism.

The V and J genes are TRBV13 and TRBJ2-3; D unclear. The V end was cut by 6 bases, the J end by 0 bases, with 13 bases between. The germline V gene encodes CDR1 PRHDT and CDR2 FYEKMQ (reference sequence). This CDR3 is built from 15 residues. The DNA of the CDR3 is TGTGCCAGCAGACACCGGCCCTCAAGCACAGATACGCAGTATTTT. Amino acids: CASRHRPSSTDTQYF.

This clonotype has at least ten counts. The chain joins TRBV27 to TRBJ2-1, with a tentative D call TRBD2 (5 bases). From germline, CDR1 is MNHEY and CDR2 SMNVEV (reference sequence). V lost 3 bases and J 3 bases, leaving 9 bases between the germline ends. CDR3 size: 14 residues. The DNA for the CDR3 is TGTGCCAGCAGTTTCGGGGTCGTCTACAATGAGCAGTTCTTC. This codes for CASSFGVVYNEQFF.